These T cell receptor beta chains were read from a single sample in a study of blood T cells in healthy people across ages. TCRdb reprocessed the 5' RACE reads with MiXCR, giving one entry per CDR3 protein. Altogether hundreds of thousands of distinct CDR3 sequences are present, 49% being singletons, with the ten largest covering around 32%. The sample comprised blood. These receptors were taken from a woman aged 55-75 years in good health. The CDR3 runs from the conserved cysteine through the conserved F or W. Each record gives: V gene, D gene, J gene, clone size, CDR3 protein, CDR3 DNA. A D gene is named only where the DNA matches it firmly. For some rows the clone size is stated as once, few or many, or as a class when expanded; others skip it.

V: TRBV4-3
D: -
J: TRBJ2-7
size: many
CDR3: CASSQDTYYEQYF
DNA: TGCGCCAGCAGTCAGGACACGTACTACGAGCAGTACTTC

V: TRBV24-1
D: -
J: TRBJ2-6
size: few
CDR3: CATSASGANVLTF
DNA: TGTGCCACCAGCGCTTCTGGGGCCAACGTCCTGACTTTC

V: TRBV12-3/TRBV12-4
D: -
J: TRBJ2-7
size: few
CDR3: CASSGNRGALSYEQYF
DNA: TGTGCCAGCAGTGGAAATAGGGGAGCCCTCTCCTACGAGCAGTACTTC

V: TRBV10-3
D: -
J: TRBJ2-1
size: -
CDR3: CAISALETEQFF
DNA: TGTGCCATCAGTGCATTAGAAACTGAGCAGTTCTTC

V: TRBV21-1
D: -
J: TRBJ2-7
size: -
CDR3: CASSWVWRKGPYNEQYF
DNA: TGTGCCAGCAGCTGGGTCTGGCGGAAGGGCCCCTACAATGAGCAGTACTTC

V: TRBV2
D: -
J: TRBJ2-3
size: -
CDR3: CARKGDSTDTQYF
DNA: TGTGCCAGGAAAGGGGATAGCACAGATACGCAGTATTTT

V: TRBV29-1
D: TRBD1
J: TRBJ1-2
size: -
CDR3: CSVGQGAGNYGYTF
DNA: TGCAGCGTGGGACAGGGGGCTGGTAACTATGGCTACACCTTC

V: TRBV20-1
D: -
J: TRBJ1-5
size: once
CDR3: CSAREGRGDQPQHF
DNA: TGCAGTGCTAGAGAGGGAAGGGGCGACCAGCCCCAGCATTTT

V: TRBV9
D: TRBD2
J: TRBJ2-7
size: few
CDR3: CASSSRAGGPYEQYF
DNA: TGTGCCAGCAGCTCGCGAGCGGGAGGGCCTTACGAGCAGTACTTC

V: TRBV2
D: TRBD1
J: TRBJ2-7
size: once
CDR3: CASMRGRGLDEQYF
DNA: TGTGCCAGCATGAGAGGCAGGGGGCTCGACGAGCAGTACTTC

V: TRBV14
D: TRBD1
J: TRBJ1-2
size: few
CDR3: CASSLGGTGDYGYTF
DNA: TGTGCCAGCAGCCTTGGCGGGACAGGGGACTATGGCTACACCTTC

V: TRBV4-3
D: TRBD2
J: TRBJ2-7
size: -
CDR3: CASSQDRLAGEYEQYF
DNA: TGCGCCAGCAGCCAAGACCGACTAGCGGGAGAGTACGAGCAGTACTTC

V: TRBV6-2/TRBV6-3
D: TRBD2
J: TRBJ2-1
size: -
CDR3: CASRSGLAGGVEQFF
DNA: TGTGCCAGCAGATCCGGACTAGCGGGGGGGGTTGAGCAGTTCTTC

V: TRBV5-1
D: -
J: TRBJ2-1
size: -
CDR3: CASSSTLGSSYNEQFF
DNA: TGCGCCAGCAGCTCTACACTAGGTAGCTCCTACAATGAGCAGTTCTTC

V: TRBV10-3
D: -
J: TRBJ2-7
size: -
CDR3: CAIRGTVSYEQYF
DNA: TGTGCCATCAGGGGGACCGTCTCCTACGAGCAGTACTTC

V: TRBV29-1
D: -
J: TRBJ1-2
size: few
CDR3: CSVGAGVTYGYTF
DNA: TGCAGCGTTGGGGCAGGGGTTACCTATGGCTACACCTTC

V: TRBV11-2
D: -
J: TRBJ2-1
size: -
CDR3: CAGSSDPSSYNEQFF
DNA: TGTGCCGGCAGTTCCGATCCCTCCTCCTACAATGAGCAGTTCTTC

V: TRBV20-1
D: -
J: TRBJ1-1
size: -
CDR3: CSASPVVDMNTEAFF
DNA: TGCAGTGCTAGCCCAGTGGTAGACATGAACACTGAAGCTTTCTTT

V: TRBV20-1
D: -
J: TRBJ2-7
size: -
CDR3: CSARDEVLLTCEQYF
DNA: TGCAGTGCTAGAGATGAGGTTTTGCTTACCTGCGAGCAGTACTTC

V: TRBV2
D: -
J: TRBJ2-2
size: -
CDR3: CASSEQLLKSTTGELFF
DNA: TGTGCCAGCAGTGAGCAGCTTCTAAAGAGTACCACCGGGGAGCTGTTTTTT

V: TRBV3-1
D: -
J: TRBJ1-4
size: few
CDR3: CASSRGTGNEKLFF
DNA: TGTGCCAGCAGCCGCGGGACTGGTAATGAAAAACTGTTTTTT

V: TRBV20-1
D: -
J: TRBJ2-7
size: -
CDR3: CSARRDSGSYNEQYF
DNA: TGCAGTGCCAGAAGGGACAGCGGGAGTTACAATGAGCAGTACTTC

V: TRBV20-1
D: -
J: TRBJ2-1
size: -
CDR3: CSAYRDLGSYNEQFF
DNA: TGCAGTGCCTACAGGGACCTTGGCTCCTACAATGAGCAGTTCTTC

V: TRBV9
D: -
J: TRBJ2-7
size: -
CDR3: CASSSDRISYEQYF
DNA: TGTGCCAGCAGCTCGGACAGAATCTCCTACGAGCAGTACTTC

V: TRBV4-2
D: TRBD2
J: TRBJ2-5
size: few
CDR3: CASSQDGAGGRFGTQYF
DNA: TGTGCCAGCAGCCAGGACGGAGCGGGAGGGCGCTTTGGGACCCAGTACTTC

V: TRBV11-3
D: -
J: TRBJ2-2
size: -
CDR3: CASSSSRTVNTGELFF
DNA: TGTGCCAGCAGCTCCTCCCGGACCGTGAACACCGGGGAGCTGTTTTTT

V: TRBV27
D: -
J: TRBJ2-7
size: -
CDR3: CASNSRGSYEQYF
DNA: TGTGCCAGCAACTCGCGGGGCTCCTACGAGCAGTACTTC

V: TRBV20-1
D: TRBD1
J: TRBJ1-1
size: once
CDR3: CSASKWGQGAGAFF
DNA: TGCAGTGCTAGTAAATGGGGACAGGGGGCGGGAGCTTTCTTT

V: TRBV7-9
D: -
J: TRBJ1-5
size: -
CDR3: CASSTGTWGQPQHF
DNA: TGTGCCAGCAGTACCGGGACCTGGGGACAGCCCCAGCATTTT